A selection of T cell receptor beta chains follows, all from one sample in a study of blood T cell repertoires in COVID-19. Method: immunoSEQ multiplex PCR; TCRdb's copy keeps in-frame clones and lacks some. The sample yields 84,000 or so clones, approximately 78% seen once. Sequencing was done on a sample of peripheral blood. These receptors were obtained from a woman older than 75 with acute or convalescent COVID-19. Both conserved end residues are part of each CDR3. The D gene is left open where the match is weak. Some rows mark clone size as missing; the rest say once, few, many or name a class of expanded clone.

V gene	clone size	J gene	D gene	CDR3 DNA	CDR3 protein
TRBV24-1	few	TRBJ1-2	TRBD1	TGTGCCACCTCTTTGGGACAGGGGGACAGCAGTGGCTACACCTTC	CATSLGQGDSSGYTF
TRBV5-8	-	TRBJ1-4	TRBD1	TGTGCCAGCAGCTTATTCAGGGGGCATCCTAATGAAAAACTGTTTTTT	CASSLFRGHPNEKLFF
TRBV4-1	-	TRBJ2-7	TRBD2	TGCGCCAGCAGCCAATATTTCGGGGGGGTATCCTCCGAGCAGTACTTC	CASSQYFGGVSSEQYF
TRBV28	once	TRBJ2-7	TRBD2	TGTGCCAGCACCGCGGGGGGAATCTACGAGCAGTACTTC	CASTAGGIYEQYF
TRBV4-1	-	TRBJ2-1	TRBD2	TGCGCCAGCAGCTATTCCGGGACTAGCGGAAACAATGAGCAGTTCTTC	CASSYSGTSGNNEQFF
TRBV19	-	TRBJ1-2	TRBD1	TGTGCCAGTAGTATGGACAGGGGGCGAGATGGCTACACCTTC	CASSMDRGRDGYTF
TRBV11-3	once	TRBJ2-3	TRBD2	TGTGCCAGCAGCACGACTAGCGGAGGTACAGATACGCAGTATTTT	CASSTTSGGTDTQYF
TRBV27	-	TRBJ2-7	-	TGTGCCAGCAGTCCCCTCGGGGGATCCTACGAGCAGTACTTC	CASSPLGGSYEQYF
TRBV5-4	-	TRBJ2-2	-	TGTGCCAGCAGCCCCGGTAGCGGATTACCCGGGGAGCTGTTTTTT	CASSPGSGLPGELFF
TRBV7-8	-	TRBJ2-2	TRBD1	TGTGCCAGCAGCTCCTCCGACACAGGGGTCTTGAACACCGGGGAGCTGTTTTTT	CASSSSDTGVLNTGELFF
TRBV19	-	TRBJ2-3	-	TGTGCCAGTAGTAAGTCTAAGGGGGATACGCAGTATTTT	CASSKSKGDTQYF
TRBV19	few	TRBJ1-2	TRBD1	TGTGCCAGTCGCTGGACAGGGAGTAATGGCTACACCTTC	CASRWTGSNGYTF